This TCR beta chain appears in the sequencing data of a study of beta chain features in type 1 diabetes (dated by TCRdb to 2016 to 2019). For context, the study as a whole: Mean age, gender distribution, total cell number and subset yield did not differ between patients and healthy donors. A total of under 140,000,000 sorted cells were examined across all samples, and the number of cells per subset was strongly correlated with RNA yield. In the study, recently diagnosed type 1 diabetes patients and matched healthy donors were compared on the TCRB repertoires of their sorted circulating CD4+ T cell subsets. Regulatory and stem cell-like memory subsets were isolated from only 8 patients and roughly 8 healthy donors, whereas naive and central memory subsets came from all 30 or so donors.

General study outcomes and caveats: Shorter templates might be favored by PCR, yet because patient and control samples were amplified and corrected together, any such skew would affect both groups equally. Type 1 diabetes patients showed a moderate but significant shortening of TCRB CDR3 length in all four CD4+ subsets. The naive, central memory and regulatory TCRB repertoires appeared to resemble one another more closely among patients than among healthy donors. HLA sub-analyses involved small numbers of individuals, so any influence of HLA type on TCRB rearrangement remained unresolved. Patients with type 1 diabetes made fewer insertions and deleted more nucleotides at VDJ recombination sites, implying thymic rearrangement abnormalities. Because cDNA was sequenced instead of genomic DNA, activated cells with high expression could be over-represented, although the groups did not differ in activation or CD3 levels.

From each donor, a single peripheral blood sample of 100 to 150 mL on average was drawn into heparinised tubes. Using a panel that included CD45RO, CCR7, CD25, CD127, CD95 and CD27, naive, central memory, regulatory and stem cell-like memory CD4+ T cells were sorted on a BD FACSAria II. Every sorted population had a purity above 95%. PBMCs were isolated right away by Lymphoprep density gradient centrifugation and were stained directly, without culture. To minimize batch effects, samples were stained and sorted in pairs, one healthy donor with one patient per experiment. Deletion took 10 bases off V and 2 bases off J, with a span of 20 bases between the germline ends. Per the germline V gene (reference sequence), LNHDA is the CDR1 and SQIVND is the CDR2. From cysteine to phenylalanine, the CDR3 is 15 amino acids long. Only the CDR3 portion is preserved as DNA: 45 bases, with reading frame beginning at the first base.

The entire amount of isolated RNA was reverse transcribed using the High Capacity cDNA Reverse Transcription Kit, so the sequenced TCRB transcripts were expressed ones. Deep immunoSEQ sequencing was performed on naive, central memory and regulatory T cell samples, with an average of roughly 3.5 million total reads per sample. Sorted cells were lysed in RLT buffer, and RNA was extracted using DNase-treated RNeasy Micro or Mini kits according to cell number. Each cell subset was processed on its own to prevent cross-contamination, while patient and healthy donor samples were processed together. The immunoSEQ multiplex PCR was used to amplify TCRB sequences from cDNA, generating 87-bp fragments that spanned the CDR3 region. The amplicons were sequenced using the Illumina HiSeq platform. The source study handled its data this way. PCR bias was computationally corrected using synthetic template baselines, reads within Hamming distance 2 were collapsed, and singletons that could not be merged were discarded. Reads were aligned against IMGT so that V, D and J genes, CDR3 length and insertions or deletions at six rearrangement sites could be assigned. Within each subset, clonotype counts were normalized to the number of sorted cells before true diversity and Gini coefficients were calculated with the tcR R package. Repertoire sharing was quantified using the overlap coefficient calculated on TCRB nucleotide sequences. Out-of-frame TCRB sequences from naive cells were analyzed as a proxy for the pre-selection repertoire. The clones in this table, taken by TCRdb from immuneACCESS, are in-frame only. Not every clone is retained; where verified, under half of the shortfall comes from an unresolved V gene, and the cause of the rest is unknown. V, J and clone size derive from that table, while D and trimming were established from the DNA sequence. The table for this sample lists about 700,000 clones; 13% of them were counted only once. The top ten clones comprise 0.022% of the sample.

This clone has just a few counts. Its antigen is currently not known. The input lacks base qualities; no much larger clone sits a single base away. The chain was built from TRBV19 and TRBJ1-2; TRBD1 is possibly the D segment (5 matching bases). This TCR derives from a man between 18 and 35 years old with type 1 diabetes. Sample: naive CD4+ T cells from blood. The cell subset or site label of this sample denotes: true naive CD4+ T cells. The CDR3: CATLTATEANYGYTF. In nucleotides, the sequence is TGTGCCACCCTCACGGCGACAGAGGCCAACTATGGCTACACCTTC.